Listed below are T cell receptor beta chains from one sample, sequenced in a study of regulatory T cells in long-lasting Graves disease. TCRdb recomputed calls from the multiplex PCR reads with MiXCR, one row per CDR3 protein. This sample has about 470,000 distinct CDR3 sequences, with roughly 21% found just once. The sample was peripheral blood mononuclear cells (PBMCs), taken when the disease was refractory, from a patient treated with antithyroid drugs. The receptors come from a female donor with Graves disease. The CDR3 runs from the conserved cysteine through the conserved F or W. Fields, in order: V gene, clone size, J gene, D gene, CDR3 DNA, CDR3 protein. The D gene is left open where the match is weak. Some rows mark clone size as missing; the rest say once, few, many or name a class of expanded clone.

>TRBV28|many|TRBJ1-5|-
TGTGCCAGCAGCCGGGACACGGGCAAGCATTTT
CASSRDTGKHF
>TRBV11-1|many|TRBJ2-5|-
TGTGCCAGCAGCCCTCGGGACGCCTTCCAAGAGACCCAGTACTTC
CASSPRDAFQETQYF
>TRBV12-3/TRBV12-4|many|TRBJ1-1|-
TGTGCCAGCAGAGCAACTATGAACACTGAAGCTTTCTTT
CASRATMNTEAFF
>TRBV14|few|TRBJ1-5|-
TGTGCCAGCAGCCAAGGGGGCTTGGGTCAGCCCCAGCATTTT
CASSQGGLGQPQHF
>TRBV30|-|TRBJ1-2|TRBD1
TGTGCCTGTATAAGGAGTGGAACCTGGACAGGGCCGGGAAATGGCTACACCTTC
CACIRSGTWTGPGNGYTF
>TRBV6-1|-|TRBJ1-2|TRBD1
TGTGCCAGCAGTCGCACAGGGGGGGCCTATGGCTACACCTTC
CASSRTGGAYGYTF
>TRBV3-1|many|TRBJ2-5|-
TGTGCCAGCAGCCAAAAGCCTGAGACCCAGTACTTC
CASSQKPETQYF
>TRBV30|-|TRBJ1-1|-
TGTGCCTGCCGGACGGGAAACACTGAAGCTTTCTTT
CACRTGNTEAFF
>TRBV9|few|TRBJ1-5|-
TGTGCCAGCAGCCCGTCCACAGGGCCATGGCCCCAGCATTTT
CASSPSTGPWPQHF
>TRBV9|-|TRBJ2-7|-
TGTGCCAGCAGCGTAGCCCCTGGCTACTTGTACGAACAGTACTTC
CASSVAPGYLYEQYF
>TRBV20-1|-|TRBJ2-5|-
TGCAGTGCCGATGGGGTCCTCCAAGAGACCCAGTACTTC
CSADGVLQETQYF
>TRBV28|many|TRBJ1-5|TRBD1
TGTGCCAGCAGTTTACCTGACAGGGGGCTAAGACAGCCCCAGCATTTT
CASSLPDRGLRQPQHF
>TRBV29-1|-|TRBJ2-1|-
TGCAGCGTTGTTGCGAGATCAGAGAGCTCCTACAATGAGCAGTTCTTC
CSVVARSESSYNEQFF
>TRBV11-2|-|TRBJ1-2|-
TGTGCCAGCAGCTTAGATCTTCCAGGACAGAATGGCTACACCTTC
CASSLDLPGQNGYTF
>TRBV28|many|TRBJ1-6|-
TGTGCCAGCAGTCTAGGACAGATCTATAATTCACCCCTCCACTTT
CASSLGQIYNSPLHF
>TRBV7-6|-|TRBJ2-7|-
TGTGCTAGCAGCTTAGTAGGGTCCTACGAGCGGTACTTC
CASSLVGSYERYF
>TRBV6-5|many|TRBJ2-5|TRBD1
TGTGCCAGCAGTTACAGGGGGCGAGAGACCCAGTACTTC
CASSYRGRETQYF
>TRBV29-1|few|TRBJ1-1|-
TGCAGCGTGGGTCGGGGGCGCAGAGCTTTCTTT
CSVGRGRRAFF
>TRBV12-3/TRBV12-4|few|TRBJ1-1|-
TGTGCCAGCAGTTTCTCAGGGGCCGCTTTCTTT
CASSFSGAAFF
>TRBV11-2|many|TRBJ1-4|-
TGTGCCAGCAGCTTTGAGGGAGAAAAACTGTTTTTT
CASSFEGEKLFF
>TRBV7-9|few|TRBJ2-4|TRBD2
TGTGCCAGCAGCCCATGGACTAGCGGGACGGGAGACATTCAGTACTTC
CASSPWTSGTGDIQYF
>TRBV7-3|-|TRBJ1-5|-
TGTGCCAGCAGCCCAGGGGTCAATCAGCCCCAGCATTTT
CASSPGVNQPQHF
>TRBV30|few|TRBJ1-6|-
TGTGCCTGGAGTGTACTGGAGAGCGATTCACCCCTCCACTTT
CAWSVLESDSPLHF
>TRBV6-2/TRBV6-3|many|TRBJ1-2|-
TGTGCCAGCAGCCCTGGGACCTTGGTGAGCTACACCTTC
CASSPGTLVSYTF
>TRBV28|many|TRBJ2-7|TRBD1
TGTGCCAGCAGTTCAGGAGGACCGGGACAGACAATCTACGAGCAGTACTTC
CASSSGGPGQTIYEQYF
>TRBV9|few|TRBJ2-7|-
TGTGCCAGCAGCCCAGGCCCAGGTTTGGCGTCCTACGAGCAGTACTTC
CASSPGPGLASYEQYF
>TRBV6-1|-|TRBJ1-2|TRBD1
TGTGCCAGCAGTACTGGACAGGGGGCGAACGGCTACACCTTC
CASSTGQGANGYTF
>TRBV5-1|-|TRBJ2-7|-
TGCGCCAGCAGCTTGGGGCTAGTCGCCTACGAGCAGTACTTC
CASSLGLVAYEQYF
>TRBV28|many|TRBJ1-4|-
TGTGCCAGCAGGGACAGAGGTAATGAAAAACTGTTTTTT
CASRDRGNEKLFF
>TRBV2|-|TRBJ2-2|-
TGTGCCAGCAGGTGGACTGCGAACACCGGGGAGCTGTTTTTT
CASRWTANTGELFF
>TRBV7-9|-|TRBJ2-4|-
TGTGCCAGCAGCTTAGGGGCAGGGGGGGCCAAAAACATTCAGTACTTC
CASSLGAGGAKNIQYF
>TRBV11-2|many|TRBJ1-5|-
TGTGCCAGCAGCTTAGCACAGGCTGGGCAGCCCCAGCATTTT
CASSLAQAGQPQHF
>TRBV6-5|few|TRBJ2-5|TRBD2
TGTGCCAGCAGTTACAGGCTAGCGGGGCAAGAGACCCAGTACTTC
CASSYRLAGQETQYF
>TRBV9|-|TRBJ2-7|TRBD1
TGTGCCAGCAGCGTAGTGGCAGGGGGTGGCGAGCAGTACTTC
CASSVVAGGGEQYF
>TRBV25-1|many|TRBJ2-5|-
TGTGCCAGCAGTGACCCAGGATCATCGGAGACCCAGTACTTC
CASSDPGSSETQYF
>TRBV20-1|many|TRBJ2-5|TRBD1
TGCAGTGCTAGGGGGGACAGTCTCCTCGAAGAGACCCAGTACTTC
CSARGDSLLEETQYF
>TRBV7-2|-|TRBJ1-2|-
TGTGCCAGCAGCCCACCCACGACGGAGGTCGGGGGCTACACCTTC
CASSPPTTEVGGYTF
>TRBV10-3|few|TRBJ2-2|-
TGTGCCATCGCAGAAACCGGGGAGCTGTTTTTT
CAIAETGELFF
>TRBV7-8|once|TRBJ2-2|TRBD1
TGTGCCAGCAGCCCCAGGACAGGCGCGAACACCGGGGAGCTGTTTTTT
CASSPRTGANTGELFF
>TRBV2|many|TRBJ1-4|-
TGTGCCAGCAGGTTTAATGAAAAACTGTTTTTT
CASRFNEKLFF
>TRBV2|few|TRBJ2-2|TRBD1
TGTGCCAGCCAAAGGAATCCGGGACAGGGGATGGCCGGGGAGCTGTTTTTT
CASQRNPGQGMAGELFF
>TRBV28|many|TRBJ2-2|-
TGTGCCAGCAGTTTAGTAAGAGATCCCACCGGGGAGCTGTTTTTT
CASSLVRDPTGELFF
>TRBV28|once|TRBJ2-1|-
TGTGCCAGCAGTTTCCGACTAGACCTCCCAAATGAGCAGTTCTTC
CASSFRLDLPNEQFF
>TRBV30|many|TRBJ1-1|-
TGTGCCTGGAACCCGAGGAACACTGAAGCTTTCTTT
CAWNPRNTEAFF
>TRBV6-1|many|TRBJ1-2|-
TGTGCCAGCAGTGAAGAGAACAGGGACTATGGCTACACCTTC
CASSEENRDYGYTF
>TRBV7-3|-|TRBJ1-2|-
TGTGCCAGCAGCCCGACGGGAGGAGGGCCCTATGGCTACACCTTC
CASSPTGGGPYGYTF
>TRBV11-3|few|TRBJ2-6|-
TGTGCCAGCAGCTTCCAAGGTTCTGGGGCCAACGTCCTGACTTTC
CASSFQGSGANVLTF
>TRBV7-9|few|TRBJ2-2|-
TGTGCCAGCAGCTTAGCGTTCGACAGGGAGGGGACTCTCGGGGAGCTGTTTTTT
CASSLAFDREGTLGELFF
>TRBV6-5|many|TRBJ1-1|TRBD1
TGTGCCAGCAGTTACCTCGGACAGGGCACTGAAGCTTTCTTT
CASSYLGQGTEAFF
>TRBV27|many|TRBJ1-2|TRBD1
TGTGCCAGCAGTTCTTCCCTTAGAGGGCTCCCGGGACAGGGAAGGAATTCCTATGGCTACACCTTC
CASSSSLRGLPGQGRNSYGYTF
>TRBV5-1|-|TRBJ2-1|-
TGCGCCAGCAGCTTGGAGGCGACAGGACCTTACAATGAGCAGTTCTTC
CASSLEATGPYNEQFF
>TRBV27|-|TRBJ2-7|-
TGTGCCAGCAGTCCTTTTAGCCTCGAGCAGTACTTC
CASSPFSLEQYF
>TRBV10-3|many|TRBJ2-5|TRBD1
TGTGCCATCCGTGCAGGGGGCGAGACCCAGTACTTC
CAIRAGGETQYF
>TRBV5-1|-|TRBJ2-3|-
TGCGCCAGCAGCTTGTTAGGGACCACTAGCACAGATACGCAGTATTTT
CASSLLGTTSTDTQYF
>TRBV27|many|TRBJ2-5|TRBD2
TGTGCCAGCAGTTCGACTAGCGGTCCCCAAGAGACCCAGTACTTC
CASSSTSGPQETQYF
>TRBV2|few|TRBJ2-3|-
TGTGCCAGCAGTGTGGAAGGGGTTGGTAGCACAGATACGCAGTATTTT
CASSVEGVGSTDTQYF
>TRBV10-3|once|TRBJ2-7|-
TGTGCCATCAGCACAGGTTACGAGCAGTACTTC
CAISTGYEQYF
>TRBV9|-|TRBJ2-5|TRBD2
TGTGCCAGCAGCGTAATTAGCGGGGGGGCAGAGACCCAGTACTTC
CASSVISGGAETQYF
>TRBV2|-|TRBJ1-4|-
TGTGCCAGCAGTGAAAGTGGGGACGAAAAACTGCTTTTT
CASSESGDEKLLF
>TRBV28|few|TRBJ2-3|-
TGTGCCAGCTTTGAGGGGGGCACAGATACGCAGTATTTT
CASFEGGTDTQYF